Below, 21 T cell receptor beta chains from the same sample are listed, as sequenced in a study of blood T cell repertoires in COVID-19. The data were produced by immunoSEQ multiplex PCR, yet TCRdb's version contains in-frame clones alone and is incomplete. The data contain 230,000 or so clones, 65% to 90% of them seen just once; the ten biggest clones take up around 1.5%. The sequenced sample was peripheral blood. All receptors derive from a woman aged 40 to 50 who had recovered from COVID-19.

The chain joins TRBV12-3 or TRBV12-4 to TRBJ1-4, with D possibly TRBD1 on 5 matching bases. CDR3 size: 13 residues. Trimming removed 5 bases at V and 7 bases at J, with 11 bases between. The CDR3 DNA follows: TGTGCCAGCAGTCCTCTTGGGGCTGAAAAACTGTTTTTT. It specifies CASSPLGAEKLFF.

This clone was found a few times. This chain links TRBV27 with TRBJ1-2; possible D gene TRBD1, 6 bases. Germline-derived CDR1 and CDR2 are MNHEY and SMNVEV (reference sequence). V was pared by 0 bases and J by 4 bases, with 12 bases between. The CDR3 covers 15 residues. CDR3 sequence: CASSLSQGSTYGYTF. The DNA for the CDR3 is TGTGCCAGCAGTTTATCCCAGGGGAGTACCTATGGCTACACCTTC.

The CDR3 sequence is CSARAPREAFF. The CDR3, as DNA: TGCAGTGCTAGAGCCCCCCGTGAAGCTTTCTTT. The rearrangement joins TRBV20-1 to TRBJ1-1, with D unclear. This CDR3 has 11 residues. Germline V gene lookup returns CDR1 DFQATT and CDR2 SNEGSKA (reference sequence). V was shortened by 1 base and J by 7 bases, with 7 bases between the two germline ends.

The rearrangement joins TRBV27 to TRBJ1-5, with TRBD1 as a possible D gene (6 bases). CDR1 and CDR2 (germline): MNHEY, SMNVEV (reference sequence). V lost 6 bases to trimming and J lost 2 bases, with 14 bases between them. The CDR3 extends over 15 amino acids. This CDR3 is CASRDSGEGNQPQHF. The CDR3 DNA follows: TGTGCCAGCAGGGACAGCGGGGAGGGCAATCAGCCCCAGCATTTT.

This chain uses TRBV7-2 with TRBJ1-2, with TRBD1 identical over 8 bases. The ends lost 4 bases at V and 5 bases at J; junction bases unmatched: 6. The CDR3 covers 14 residues. Germline-derived CDR1 and CDR2 are SGHTA and FQGNSA. CDR3 sequence (DNA): TGTGCCAGCAGCTCACAGGGGGGGAAGTATGGCTACACCTTC. It codes for CASSSQGGKYGYTF.

The chain recombines TRBV12-2 with TRBJ1-6; the table's D call, TRBD1, was not checked against the DNA. TRBV12-2 is a known pseudogene. There are 17 residues in the CDR3. The CDR3 coding sequence is TGTGCAAGTCGCTTAGAAACAGGGGCCCGAAATAATTCACCCCTCCACTTT. Protein sequence: CASRLETGARNNSPLHF.

The chain joins TRBV9 to TRBJ2-1, with D hard to call. CDR3 size: 12 residues. Between the trimmed V and J ends, which lost 4 bases and 6 bases, there was a span of 8 bases. Looked up from germline, CDR1 is SGDLS and CDR2 is YYNGEE. The CDR3 loop is CASSLQPNEQFF. In DNA form, the CDR3 reads TGTGCCAGCAGCTTACAGCCCAATGAGCAGTTCTTC.

The gene calls are TRBV6-6 and TRBJ2-1; 7 bases match TRBD1. The CDR3 spans 14 residues. V lost 8 bases, J lost 4 bases, and 8 bases stayed unmatched. The germline CDR1 and CDR2 sequences are MNHNY and SVGAGI (reference sequence). In nucleotides, the CDR3 is TGTGCCAGCGGGAAGGGACAGCTTTACAATGAGCAGTTCTTC. This codes for CASGKGQLYNEQFF.

V and J are TRBV9 and TRBJ1-1; maybe TRBD1 (5 bases). CDR1 is SGDLS and CDR2 is YYNGEE in the germline V gene. The CDR3 runs to 14 residues. V gave up 4 bases and J gave up 6 bases, with 16 bases separating them. The CDR3: CASSPYEQVSEAFF. For the CDR3, the DNA is TGTGCCAGCAGCCCGTACGAACAGGTATCTGAAGCTTTCTTT.

The rearrangement uses TRBV19 and TRBJ2-7, with 8 positions matching TRBD1. The CDR3 is 14 residues long. V shed 3 bases and J 6 bases; nucleotides not matched to a gene: 7. CDR1 is LNHDA, CDR2 SQIVND, per germline (reference sequence). CDR3 amino acids: CASSIQGAQGEQYF. The CDR3 nucleotides are TGTGCCAGTAGTATTCAGGGGGCGCAGGGCGAGCAGTACTTC.

The CDR3 sequence: CASRGKDLRTGNEKLFF. The DNA for the CDR3 is TGTGCCAGCAGAGGGAAGGATCTCCGCACGGGAAACGAAAAACTGTTTTTT. This chain uses TRBV3-1 (or the pseudogene TRBV3-2) with TRBJ1-4; D is unclear. Germline CDR1 reads LGHDT; CDR2 reads YNNKEL (reference sequence). The CDR3 covers 17 residues. The V and J ends lost 6 bases and 8 bases respectively, with 25 bases between them.

This CDR3 is CASSFGDRGFDEQFF. CDR3 nucleotide sequence: TGTGCCAGCAGCTTCGGGGACAGGGGATTCGATGAGCAGTTCTTC. The chain joins TRBV13 to TRBJ2-1, with TRBD1 matching over 10 bases. Germline CDR1 reads PRHDT; CDR2 reads FYEKMQ (reference sequence). Unmatched junction bases numbered 7, after V lost 3 bases and J lost 8 bases. This CDR3 has 15 residues.

The chain carries TRBV19 and TRBJ2-7, with TRBD2 identical over 8 bases. V gave up 11 bases and J gave up 1 base; unmatched junction bases: 7. Germline lookup yields CDR1 LNHDA and CDR2 SQIVND (reference sequence). This CDR3 comprises 13 residues. In DNA form, the CDR3 reads TGTGCCGCGGGGGGCGCGGGGTCCTACGAGCAGTACTTC. This sequence encodes CAAGGAGSYEQYF. The whole variable domain, remainder taken from reference TRBV19 and TRBJ2-7, is DGGITQSPKYLFRKEGQNVTLSCEQNLNHDAMYWYRQDPGQGLRLIYYSQIVNDFQKGDIAEGYSVSREKKESFPLTVTSAQKNPTAFYLCAAGGAGSYEQYFGPGTRLTVT.

The rearrangement joins TRBV19 to TRBJ2-1; the D gene is possibly TRBD2 (6 bases). The germline CDR1 and CDR2 sequences are LNHDA and SQIVND (reference sequence). CDR3 size: 15 residues. Trimming pared 10 bases from V and 4 bases from J, leaving 20 bases between. The CDR3 is CATWGEAGTYNEQFF. The CDR3 region has the DNA TGTGCCACTTGGGGGGAGGCCGGCACTTACAATGAGCAGTTCTTC.

The sample holds a few counts of this clone. V and J are TRBV28 and TRBJ1-5; 8 bases are a match to TRBD1. Germline V gene lookup returns CDR1 MDHEN and CDR2 SYDVKM. This CDR3 is built from 18 residues. After removal of 6 bases from V and 3 bases from J, the junction contained 16 bases not matched to a gene. This CDR3 is CASSPNLRTGYFNQPQHF. The CDR3 nucleotides are TGTGCCAGCAGCCCCAACCTTAGGACAGGGTACTTCAATCAGCCCCAGCATTTT. Full variable domain (remainder filled in from reference TRBV28 and TRBJ1-5): DVKVTQSSRYLVKRTGEKVFLECVQDMDHENMFWYRQDPGLGLRLIYFSYDVKMKEKGDIPEGYSVSREKKERFSLILESASTNQTSMYLCASSPNLRTGYFNQPQHFGDGTRLSIL.

The chain links TRBV14 to TRBJ2-2; no definite D call. The CDR3 extends over 16 amino acids. The germline V and J ends were trimmed by 3 bases and 0 bases, with 11 bases remaining between them. Germline CDR1 reads SGHDN; CDR2 reads FVKESK. CDR3 protein: CASSHAPDSNTGELFF. The CDR3 region has the DNA TGTGCCAGCAGCCACGCTCCAGATTCGAACACCGGGGAGCTGTTTTTT. Combining the CDR3 with reference TRBV14 and TRBJ2-2 gives the whole variable domain EAGVTQFPSHSVIEKGQTVTLRCDPISGHDNLYWYRRVMGKEIKFLLHFVKESKQDESGMPNNRFLAERTGGTYSTLKVQPAELEDSGVYFCASSHAPDSNTGELFFGEGSRLTVL.

In nucleotides, the CDR3 is TGCGCCAGCAGTCCCAGCGGGCAACCCTACAATGAGCAGTTCTTC. Amino acid sequence: CASSPSGQPYNEQFF. This chain joins TRBV5-1 and TRBJ2-1, with D maybe TRBD2 (6 bases). CDR3 length: 15 residues. Germline V gives CDR1 SGHRS, CDR2 YFSETQ. V was pared by 5 bases and J by 2 bases, with 14 bases between. Combining the CDR3 with reference TRBV5-1 and TRBJ2-1 gives the whole variable domain KAGVTQTPRYLIKTRGQQVTLSCSPISGHRSVSWYQQTPGQGLQFLFEYFSETQRNKGNFPGRFSGRQFSNSRSEMNVSTLELGDSALYLCASSPSGQPYNEQFFGPGTRLTVL.

The genes are TRBV3-1 (or the pseudogene TRBV3-2) and TRBJ2-2; no clear D gene. The CDR3 is made up of 14 amino acids. The V end lost 4 bases, the J end lost 2 bases, and 8 bases lay between the germline ends. Germline CDR1 reads LGHDT; CDR2 reads YNNKEL (reference sequence). The CDR3 region is CASSRQINTGELFF. In DNA form, the CDR3 reads TGTGCCAGCAGCCGACAAATAAACACCGGGGAGCTGTTTTTT.

This sequence joins TRBV6-5 and TRBJ2-1; tentatively, D is TRBD2 (5 bases). The germline gives CDR1 MNHEY, CDR2 SVGAGI. The CDR3 has 12 residues. Deletions cut 6 bases from V and 12 bases from J, with 15 bases between. The CDR3 loop is CASSPILVSQFF. The CDR3 coding sequence is TGTGCCAGCAGCCCCATACTAGTCTCGCAGTTCTTC.

This clone was observed a few times. This chain links TRBV6-5 with TRBJ1-2; TRBD1 is a possible D gene (5 bases). Germline V lookup: CDR1 MNHEY, CDR2 SVGAGI. The CDR3 is 13 amino acids. Trimming pared 6 bases from V and 5 bases from J, leaving 13 bases between. The CDR3 DNA reads TGTGCCAGCAGCCTCAGGGTTGAGTATGGCTACACCTTC. It yields the protein CASSLRVEYGYTF.

This clone was picked up many times. The chain is built from TRBV30 and TRBJ2-6; D remains unclear. The CDR3 contains 13 residues. With 5 bases removed from V and 0 bases from J, the gap between germline ends came to 5 bases. Looked up from germline, CDR1 is GTSNPN and CDR2 is SVGIG (reference sequence). CDR3 sequence (DNA): TGTGCCTGGGCCTACTCTGGGGCCAACGTCCTGACTTTC. It translates to CAWAYSGANVLTF.